The 4 T cell receptor beta chains presented below share a single source sample, sequenced in a study of cytomegalovirus exposure and HLA in healthy donors. Using immunoSEQ multiplex PCR, the repertoire was profiled, and TCRdb retains in-frame clones only, with some absent. Here the sample spans fewer than 130,000 clones, 88% being singletons. What was sequenced was PBMCs. These TCRs come from a woman between 25 and 40 years old in good health and CMV-seropositive.

The V and J genes are TRBV11-2 and TRBJ2-2, with 8 bases lining up with TRBD1. The length of the CDR3 is 15 residues. The V gene's germline CDR1 is SGHAT and CDR2 FQNNGV. The V segment lost 5 bases and the J segment 3 bases; nucleotides outside the gene matches: 5. CDR3 nucleotides: TGTGCCAGCAGCACCCGGACAGGGTACACCGGGGAGCTGTTTTTT. It yields the protein CASSTRTGYTGELFF. Filled out from reference TRBV11-2 and TRBJ2-2, the complete variable domain reads EAGVAQSPRYKIIEKRQSVAFWCNPISGHATLYWYQQILGQGPKLLIQFQNNGVVDDSQLPKDRFSAERLKGVDSTLKIQPAKLEDSAVYLCASSTRTGYTGELFFGEGSRLTVL.

The rearrangement uses TRBV30 and TRBJ2-6; TRBD1 agrees at 7 bases. J lost 2 bases, V lost 7 bases, and 2 bases had no gene match. The CDR3 has 13 residues. Germline CDR1 is GTSNPN and CDR2 is SVGIG (reference sequence). CDR3 sequence (DNA): TGTGCCTTTGACAGGGCTGGGGCCAACGTCCTGACTTTC. Translating gives CAFDRAGANVLTF. Filled out from reference TRBV30 and TRBJ2-6, the complete variable domain reads SQTIHQWPATLVQPVGSPLSLECTVEGTSNPNLYWYRQAAGRGLQLLFYSVGIGQISSEVPQNLSASRPQDRQFILSSKKLLLSDSGFYLCAFDRAGANVLTFGAGSRLTVL.

The V call is TRBV12-5, the J call TRBJ2-5; D might be TRBD2 (5 bases). With 0 bases removed from V and 5 bases from J, the gap between germline ends came to 7 bases. This CDR3 is 13 amino acids long. CDR1 and CDR2 from the germline V gene are LGHNT and FRNRAP. The CDR3 loop reads CASGLVLGETQYF. CDR3 DNA: TGTGCTAGTGGTTTGGTACTAGGGGAGACCCAGTACTTC.

The chain is built from TRBV27 and TRBJ2-7, with D tentatively TRBD1 (5 bases). Germline assignment: CDR1 MNHEY and CDR2 SMNVEV (reference sequence). Trimming removed 4 bases from V and 3 bases from J, with 16 bases in between. The CDR3 contains 15 residues. The CDR3 reads CASSWGRPLLYEQYF. The DNA for the CDR3 is TGTGCCAGCAGTTGGGGCAGGCCCCTCCTCTACGAGCAGTACTTC.